Below are 13 T cell receptor beta chains sequenced from a single sample in a study of T cell responses to AZD1222 COVID-19 vaccine. This table comes from immunoSEQ multiplex PCR, and its TCRdb copy is limited to in-frame clones, with some not included. The table lists 130,000 or so clones, 89% of them singletons. Sequenced here: peripheral blood, sampled on day 0 of AZD1222 vaccination. These receptors all come from an adult in good health.

The gene calls are TRBV19 and TRBJ1-1, with TRBD1 identical over 7 bases. The CDR3 has 15 residues. Germline CDR1 LNHDA, CDR2 SQIVND (reference sequence). J was trimmed by 3 bases and V by 4 bases; bases with no gene match: 8. The DNA of the CDR3 is TGTGCCAGTAGTACGTCCGGGACAGCCTACACTGAAGCTTTCTTT. Its translation is CASSTSGTAYTEAFF.

This clone was counted once. The chain is built from TRBV9 and TRBJ2-5, with D maybe TRBD1 (6 bases). V was pared by 3 bases and J by 2 bases, with 11 bases between. This CDR3 has 14 amino acids. CDR1 is SGDLS, CDR2 YYNGEE, per germline. CDR3: CASSEQGYQETQYF. CDR3 nucleotides: TGTGCCAGCAGCGAACAGGGCTATCAAGAGACCCAGTACTTC. Based on the CDR3 plus reference TRBV9 and TRBJ2-5, the full variable domain is DSGVTQTPKHLITATGQRVTLRCSPRSGDLSVYWYQQSLDQGLQFLIQYYNGEERAKGNILERFSAQQFPDLHSELNLSSLELGDSALYFCASSEQGYQETQYFGPGTRLLVL.

This rearrangement joins TRBV3-1 (or the pseudogene TRBV3-2) to TRBJ1-3, with a tentative D call TRBD1 (5 bases). Per the germline V gene, CDR1 is LGHDT and CDR2 is YNNKEL (reference sequence). The CDR3 runs to 14 residues. Trimming took 7 bases from V and 1 from J, leaving 11 bases between them. CDR3 sequence: CASTNQGSGNTIYF. As DNA, the CDR3 is TGTGCCAGCACCAACCAGGGTTCTGGAAACACCATATATTTT.

This chain connects TRBV15 to TRBJ1-5; D is uncertain. The CDR3 sequence is 15 residues long. The V and J ends lost 7 bases and 5 bases respectively, with 18 bases between them. The V gene's germline CDR1 is LNHNV and CDR2 YYDKDF (reference sequence). The CDR3 loop is CATKPNGIVDQPQHF. In DNA, the CDR3 is TGTGCCACCAAACCGAACGGTATTGTGGATCAGCCCCAGCATTTT.

This sequence joins TRBV19 and TRBJ2-2, with 14 bases matching TRBD2. Per the germline V gene, CDR1 is LNHDA and CDR2 is SQIVND (reference sequence). After removal of 7 bases from V and 4 bases from J, the junction contained 8 bases not matched to a gene. The CDR3 has 17 amino acids. CDR3 in amino acids: CASTGTSGRGGTGELFF. The CDR3 nucleotides are TGTGCCAGTACGGGGACTAGCGGGAGAGGGGGCACCGGGGAGCTGTTTTTT. The full variable domain, in which reference TRBV19 and TRBJ2-2 provide the parts outside the CDR3, is DGGITQSPKYLFRKEGQNVTLSCEQNLNHDAMYWYRQDPGQGLRLIYYSQIVNDFQKGDIAEGYSVSREKKESFPLTVTSAQKNPTAFYLCASTGTSGRGGTGELFFGEGSRLTVL.

This chain connects TRBV7-2 to TRBJ2-7, with 9 bases fitting TRBD2. V trimming: 1 base; J trimming: 2 bases; junction bases outside the gene matches: 3. The germline V gene encodes CDR1 SGHTA and CDR2 FQGNSA. The CDR3 contains 15 residues. The CDR3 nucleotides are TGTGCCAGCAGCTTAGAGCTAGCGGGGCCCTACGAGCAGTACTTC. Translation: CASSLELAGPYEQYF.

The J gene is TRBJ2-2, the V gene TRBV27; possible D gene TRBD2, 5 bases. CDR1 and CDR2 from the germline V gene are MNHEY and SMNVEV (reference sequence). This CDR3 contains 19 residues. V dropped 6 bases and J dropped 5 bases, with 28 bases sitting between them. As DNA, the CDR3 is TGTGCCAGCAGCAGTCTAGTCCGTGGGAGAGGTGTAGGGACCGGGGAGCTGTTTTTT. It yields the protein CASSSLVRGRGVGTGELFF.

The J gene is TRBJ1-2, the V gene TRBV29-1; no reliable D call. Germline CDR1 and CDR2: SQVTM and ANQGSEA. V lost 4 bases and J 5 bases, leaving 14 bases between the germline ends. This CDR3 region has 13 residues. CDR3 amino acids: CSVGGQIYYGYTF. As DNA, the CDR3 is TGCAGCGTTGGAGGGCAGATTTATTATGGCTACACCTTC.

The CDR3 DNA reads TGTGCCACCAGCAGTATCAGGGTCGGGCAGCCCCAGCATTTT. This translates into CATSSIRVGQPQHF. The chain is built from TRBV15 and TRBJ1-5; weak D call: TRBD1 (5 bases). Trimming cost V 3 bases and J 7 bases, with 13 bases left between them. The CDR3 runs 14 residues. The germline gives CDR1 LNHNV, CDR2 YYDKDF (reference sequence).

The gene calls are TRBV6-2 or TRBV6-3 and TRBJ2-3; TRBD1 matches 8 bases. In germline, CDR1 is MNHEY, CDR2 SVGEGT. The CDR3 runs 16 residues. V lost 0 bases and J lost 2; bases outside the gene matches: 4. Here the CDR3 reads CASSYSRDRPTDTQYF. In DNA form, the CDR3 reads TGTGCCAGCAGTTACTCCCGGGACAGGCCCACAGATACGCAGTATTTT.

J is TRBJ1-3 and V is TRBV28; the D gene is possibly TRBD1 (5 bases). CDR1 is MDHEN and CDR2 is SYDVKM in the germline V gene. The CDR3 covers 16 residues. Trimming removed 2 bases at V and 3 bases at J, with 14 bases between. DNA for the CDR3: TGTGCCAGCAGTTTAGGGGCAGGTTTTAGTGGAAACACCATATATTTT. It specifies CASSLGAGFSGNTIYF.

Points on this clone: Other DNA sequences in this sample translate to the same CDR3. CDR3 sequence (DNA): TGTGCCAGCAGTTTAGACAGCTCCTACGAGCAGTACTTC. Translating it yields CASSLDSSYEQYF. The J gene is TRBJ2-7, the V gene TRBV27, with a possible D match to TRBD1 (5 bases). The germline V and J ends were trimmed by 2 bases and 0 bases, with 5 bases remaining between them. This CDR3 comprises 13 residues. CDR1 is MNHEY and CDR2 is SMNVEV in the germline V gene (reference sequence).

The CDR3 nucleotides read TGCGCCAGCAGCTTGGTTTCTCTGGCTCAAGGACGTTACTTC. Amino acids: CASSLVSLAQGRYF. The chain has TRBV5-1 and TRBJ2-5, with D uncertain. Germline V CDR1 and CDR2: SGHRS, YFSETQ. The CDR3 covers 14 residues. With 0 bases removed from V and 14 bases from J, the gap between germline ends came to 20 bases. The entire variable domain, with the rest obtained from reference TRBV5-1 and TRBJ2-5, is as follows: KAGVTQTPRYLIKTRGQQVTLSCSPISGHRSVSWYQQTPGQGLQFLFEYFSETQRNKGNFPGRFSGRQFSNSRSEMNVSTLELGDSALYLCASSLVSLAQGRYFGPGTRLLVL.